This T cell receptor beta chain was captured in a study of blood T cell repertoires in COVID-19. V trimming: 3 bases; J trimming: 8 bases; junction bases outside the gene matches: 5. This CDR3 is 14 amino acids long. Germline lookup yields CDR1 LGHDT and CDR2 YNNKEL (reference sequence). Data came from immunoSEQ multiplex PCR; TCRdb stores just in-frame clones and leaves some out. The data show about 160,000 clones, approximately 90% seen once. The sequencing sample was made of peripheral blood. This TCR was recovered from a man younger than 40 with COVID-19, enrolled during active disease. V usage is TRBV3-1 (or the pseudogene TRBV3-2) and J usage is TRBJ1-2, with TRBD1 identical over 11 bases. In DNA, the CDR3 is TGTGCCAGCAGCCAGGGGACAGGGGGTGGCGGCTACACCTTC. Translation: CASSQGTGGGGYTF.